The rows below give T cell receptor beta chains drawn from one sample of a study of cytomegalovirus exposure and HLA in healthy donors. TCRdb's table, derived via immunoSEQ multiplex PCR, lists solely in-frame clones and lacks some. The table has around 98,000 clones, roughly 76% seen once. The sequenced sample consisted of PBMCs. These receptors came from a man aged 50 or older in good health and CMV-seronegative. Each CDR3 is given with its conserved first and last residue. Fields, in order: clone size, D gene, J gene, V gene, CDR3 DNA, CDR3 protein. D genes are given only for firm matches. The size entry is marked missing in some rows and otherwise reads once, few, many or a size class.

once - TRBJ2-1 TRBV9 TGTGCCAGCAGCGTCGGGGGTTCCTATGAGCAGTTCTTC CASSVGGSYEQFF
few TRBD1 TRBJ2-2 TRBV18 TGTGCCAGCTCACCTCCTTCGGGACAGGGGGCTCGGACCGGGGAGCTGTTTTTT CASSPPSGQGARTGELFF
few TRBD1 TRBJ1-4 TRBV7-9 TGTGCCAGCAGCTCTGTTAGACAGGGTGAAGAAAAACTGTTTTTT CASSSVRQGEEKLFF
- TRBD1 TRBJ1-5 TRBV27 TGTGCCAGCAGTTCGGGACAGGGGGCATTTCAGCCCCAGCATTTT CASSSGQGAFQPQHF
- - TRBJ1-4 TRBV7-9 TGTGCTAGCAGCATGACACCGAATGAAAAACTGTTTTTT CASSMTPNEKLFF
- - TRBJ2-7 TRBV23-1 TGCGCCAGCAGTCAAGTCACAGCCTCCTACGAGCAGTACTTC CASSQVTASYEQYF
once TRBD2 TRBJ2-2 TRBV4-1 TGCGCCAGCAGCCAAGTGCTAGCGGGGATCGATACCGGGGAGCTGTTTTTT CASSQVLAGIDTGELFF
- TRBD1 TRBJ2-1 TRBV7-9 TGTGCCAGCAGCGTAGGCGGGACAGGGCGCAATGAGCAGTTCTTC CASSVGGTGRNEQFF
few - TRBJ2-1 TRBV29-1 TGCAGCGTTGAAGATGTAGATCCCACCGAGGCCCAGTTCTTC CSVEDVDPTEAQFF
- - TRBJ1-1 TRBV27 TGTGCCACCACGGAGGGGGGGCTGAACACTGAAGCTTTCTTT CATTEGGLNTEAFF
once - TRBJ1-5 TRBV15 TGTGCCACCAGCAGAGACAGGTCTCTGGAGCCCCAGCATTTT CATSRDRSLEPQHF
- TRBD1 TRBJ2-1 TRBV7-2 TGTGCCAGCTTGGACAGGGCAAGGAGCAATGAGCAGTTCTTC CASLDRARSNEQFF
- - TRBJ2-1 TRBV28 TGTGCCAGCAGTTTATTGCAGGGGGGCTCCTACAATGAGCAGTTCTTC CASSLLQGGSYNEQFF
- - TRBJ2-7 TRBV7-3 TGTGCCAGCAGCTTAAGTAGCGGAGAGCCCGACCACGAGCAGTACTTC CASSLSSGEPDHEQYF
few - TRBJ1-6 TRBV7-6 TGTGCCAGCAGCCCCACCCACGGGGATCCCCCGTCACCCCTCCACTTT CASSPTHGDPPSPLHF
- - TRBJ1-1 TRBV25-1 TGTGCCAGCAGTGAAGCTGACAGGACGAACACTGAAGCTTTCTTT CASSEADRTNTEAFF
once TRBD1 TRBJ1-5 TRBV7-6 TGTGCCAGCAGCTTGGGGACAGGCGATCAGCCCCGGCATTTT CASSLGTGDQPRHF
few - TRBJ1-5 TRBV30 TGTGCCTGGAGTGTACAGGGAAATAGCAATCAGCCCCAGCATTTT CAWSVQGNSNQPQHF
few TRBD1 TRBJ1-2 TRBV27 TGTGCCAGCACCAACAGGGGGGATACCTATGGCTACACCTTC CASTNRGDTYGYTF
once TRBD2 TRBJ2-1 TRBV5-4 TGTGCCAGCAGCCAGGTAGCGGGGGGTTACAATGAGCAGTTCTTC CASSQVAGGYNEQFF
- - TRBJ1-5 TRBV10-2 TGCGCCAGCAGAAGGACAGAGTCTCGGCAGCCCCAGCATTTT CASRRTESRQPQHF
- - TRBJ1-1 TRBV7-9 TGTGCCAGCAGCTCCCAGGGCATGAACACTGAAGCTTTCTTT CASSSQGMNTEAFF
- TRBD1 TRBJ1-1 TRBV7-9 TGTGCCAGCAGTAGGTACTGGACAGGGATGAAGAACACTGAAGCTTTCTTT CASSRYWTGMKNTEAFF
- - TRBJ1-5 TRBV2 TGTGCCAGCAGTGCCGCGGCCCGCCACAATCAGCCCCAGCATTTT CASSAAARHNQPQHF
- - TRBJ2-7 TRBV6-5 TGTGCCAGCAGCTTCGACTTACTAGCCTACGAGCAGTACTTC CASSFDLLAYEQYF
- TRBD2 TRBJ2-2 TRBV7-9 TGTTCCAGCAGCTTCCCGGGGGGGGGCGGTACCGGGGAGCTGTTTTTT CSSSFPGGGGTGELFF
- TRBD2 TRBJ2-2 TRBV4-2 TGTGCCAGCAGCCAGGGACTAGCTTCTTCCGGGGAGCTGTTTTTT CASSQGLASSGELFF
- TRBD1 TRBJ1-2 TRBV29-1 TGCAGCGTTGAAATGGGACAGGGGGCCTATGGCTACACCTTC CSVEMGQGAYGYTF
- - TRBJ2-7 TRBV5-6 TGTGCCAGCTGTTTAATAGGGGCAGGCGAGCAGTACTTC CASCLIGAGEQYF
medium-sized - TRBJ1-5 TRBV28 TGTGCCAGCAGTCCCCTCTTCCTTCAGGGGATGAGCAATCAGCCCCAGCATTTT CASSPLFLQGMSNQPQHF
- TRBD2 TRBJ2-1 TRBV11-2 TGTGCCAGCAGCCCGCCAGGGCTAGCGGATGCGTTCTTC CASSPPGLADAFF
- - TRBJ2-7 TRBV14 TGTGCCAGCAGCCACTTGGCACTGGGGAGCTCCTACGAGCAGTACTTC CASSHLALGSSYEQYF
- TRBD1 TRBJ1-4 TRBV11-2 TGTGCCAGCAGCTTAACAGGGGCGAAAGGAAAACTGTTTTTT CASSLTGAKGKLFF
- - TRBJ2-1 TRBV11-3 TGTGCCAGCAGCGACGGGACTCCCGAGCAGTTCTTC CASSDGTPEQFF
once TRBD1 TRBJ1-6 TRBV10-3 TGTGCCATCAGCCGGGACAGGGTGGGTGCACCCCTCCACTTT CAISRDRVGAPLHF
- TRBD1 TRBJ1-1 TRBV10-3 TGTGCCATCAGTCCCAGGGGGCCGGCCACTGAAGCTTTCTTT CAISPRGPATEAFF
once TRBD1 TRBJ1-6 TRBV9 TGTGCCAGCAGCGGCGGACAGGGCGGGTATAATTCACCCCTCCACTTT CASSGGQGGYNSPLHF
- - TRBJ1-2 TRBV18 TGTGCCAGCTCACCACCGGGCAGGGGAGCGCACGATTATGGCTACACCTTC CASSPPGRGAHDYGYTF
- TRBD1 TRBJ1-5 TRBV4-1 TGCGCCAGCAGCCACTTGGGACAGCGGAATCAGCCCCAGCATTTT CASSHLGQRNQPQHF
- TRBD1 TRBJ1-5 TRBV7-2 TGTGCCAGCAGCTTAACAGGGGGCCTCAATCAGCCCCAGCATTTT CASSLTGGLNQPQHF
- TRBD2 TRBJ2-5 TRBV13 TGTGCCAGCAGCTTAGGCGGCGCGGGGGGACACCAAGAGACCCAGTACTTC CASSLGGAGGHQETQYF
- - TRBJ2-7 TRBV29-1 TGCAGCGGCTTACGGTCCTCCTACGAGCAGTACTTC CSGLRSSYEQYF
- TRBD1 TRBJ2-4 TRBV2 TGTGCCAGCAGAGATGACAGGGCGGACATTCAGTACTTC CASRDDRADIQYF
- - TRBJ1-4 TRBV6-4 TGTGCCAGCAGGGTTGGTGGGGCGGAAGAAAAACTGTTTTTT CASRVGGAEEKLFF
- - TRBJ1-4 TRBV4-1 TGCGCCAGCAGCCAGAGTCCCGGGACACCCGTAGGTGAAAAACTGTTTTTT CASSQSPGTPVGEKLFF
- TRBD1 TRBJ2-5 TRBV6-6 TGTGCCAGCAGCCGGGGACAGCAAGAGACCCAGTACTTC CASSRGQQETQYF
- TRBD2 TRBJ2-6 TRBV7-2 TGTGCCAGCGCTTGGGGGGGAGCGGGGGCCAACGTCCTGACTTTC CASAWGGAGANVLTF
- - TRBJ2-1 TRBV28 TGTGCCAGCAGTTCCGAAGGGGGTGGGATGGCCTGTGAGCAGTTCTTC CASSSEGGGMACEQFF
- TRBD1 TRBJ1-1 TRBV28 TGTGCCAGCAGTTCCACAGGGGGCTCCGATGAAGCTTTCTTT CASSSTGGSDEAFF
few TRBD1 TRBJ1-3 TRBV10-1 TGCGCCAGCAGCGAAGGACAGGCCCGGTTTGCAAACACCATATATTTT CASSEGQARFANTIYF
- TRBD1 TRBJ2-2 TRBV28 TGTGCCAGCACCGACCGGACAGGGGTCATGACTGACACCGGGGAGCTGTTTTTT CASTDRTGVMTDTGELFF
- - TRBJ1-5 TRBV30 TGTGCCTGGAGTCCGGCCACCTCAGGTCAGCCCCAGCATTTT CAWSPATSGQPQHF
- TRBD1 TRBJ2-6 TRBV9 TGTGCCAGCAGCGAGAGGTCAAGGTCCTTCGGACAGGCAGTTTACTCTGGGGCCAACGTCCTGACTTTC CASSERSRSFGQAVYSGANVLTF
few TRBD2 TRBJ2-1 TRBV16 TGTGCCAGCAGCCTCAGCCCCGGGACTACGAATGAGCAGTTCTTC CASSLSPGTTNEQFF
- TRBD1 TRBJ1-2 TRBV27 TGTGCCAGCAGTTCCTCGGGACAGGGGAGCTATGGCTACACCTTC CASSSSGQGSYGYTF
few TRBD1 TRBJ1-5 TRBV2 TGTGCCAGCAGTCGGACAGGGGATCAGCCCCAGCATTTT CASSRTGDQPQHF
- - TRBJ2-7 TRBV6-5 TGTGCCAGCAGTGAAGCGGTAGCCCACGAGCAGTACTTC CASSEAVAHEQYF
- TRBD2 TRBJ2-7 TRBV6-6 TGTGCCGGCAGTTACTCGGGGGGCTACGAGCAGTACTTC CAGSYSGGYEQYF
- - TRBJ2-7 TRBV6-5 TGTGCCAGCAGCGCGGGGGCCCCCTACGAGCAGTACTTC CASSAGAPYEQYF
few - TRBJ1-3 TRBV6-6 TGTGCCAGCAGTCAGGGCTCTGGAAACACCATATATTTT CASSQGSGNTIYF